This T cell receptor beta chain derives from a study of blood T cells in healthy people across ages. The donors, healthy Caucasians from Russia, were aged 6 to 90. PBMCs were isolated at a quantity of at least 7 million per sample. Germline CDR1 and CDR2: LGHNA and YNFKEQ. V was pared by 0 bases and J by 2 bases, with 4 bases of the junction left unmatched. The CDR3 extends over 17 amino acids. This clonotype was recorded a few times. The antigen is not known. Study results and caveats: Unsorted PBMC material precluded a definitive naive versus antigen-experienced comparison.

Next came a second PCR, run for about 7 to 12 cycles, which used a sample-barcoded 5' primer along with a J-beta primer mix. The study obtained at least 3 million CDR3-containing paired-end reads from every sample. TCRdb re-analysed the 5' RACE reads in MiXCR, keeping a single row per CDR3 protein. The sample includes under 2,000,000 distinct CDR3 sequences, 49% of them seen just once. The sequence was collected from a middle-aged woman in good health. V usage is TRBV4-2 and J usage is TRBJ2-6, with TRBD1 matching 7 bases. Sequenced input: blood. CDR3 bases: TGTGCCAGCAGCCAAGAGCCCACAGGGGCTGGGGCCAACGTCCTGACTTTC. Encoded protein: CASSQEPTGAGANVLTF.